This T cell receptor beta chain was documented in a study of blood T cell repertoires in COVID-19. About the study: Sample material is recorded as cDNA or gDNA derived from T cells, B-cell-depleted T cells, or PBMCs.

Libraries were prepared by immunoSEQ multiplex PCR; TCRdb keeps only in-frame clonotypes and omits some of them. Altogether some 71,000 clones are present, roughly 89% being singletons, with the ten largest covering 1.5% to 2.5%. V was trimmed by 10 bases and J by 0 bases, leaving 18 bases between them. This CDR3 is built from 15 residues. From germline, CDR1 is MNHEY and CDR2 SVGAGI. The TCR comes from a man aged 30 to 45 with acute or convalescent COVID-19. The V gene is TRBV6-5, the J gene TRBJ1-1, with D perhaps TRBD1 (6 bases). Sequenced sample: peripheral blood. CDR3: CATSDRSAMNTEAFF. Written as DNA, the CDR3 is TGTGCCACTTCAGACAGGTCTGCTATGAACACTGAAGCTTTCTTT.